This T cell receptor (beta chain) is drawn from a study of blood T cell repertoires in COVID-19. Generated by immunoSEQ multiplex PCR, the TCRdb table keeps only in-frame clones and is missing some. This sample carries 85,000 to 110,000 clones, roughly nine tenths of them seen once, and the ten largest clones take around 3.3%. This CDR3 contains 15 residues. What was sequenced was peripheral blood. This sequence was found in a man aged 45-65 years in a cohort sampled during active COVID-19. The chain couples TRBV21-1 to TRBJ2-3; the table's TRBD2 call for D was not verified on the DNA. TRBV21-1 is a listed pseudogene. The CDR3 loop is CASSKEGRGGHTQYF. The DNA of the CDR3 is TGTGCCAGCAGCAAAGAAGGAAGGGGGGGGCATACGCAGTATTTT.